This T cell receptor beta chain was sequenced during a study of cytomegalovirus exposure and HLA in healthy donors. The V gene's germline CDR1 is SEHNR and CDR2 FQNEAQ (reference sequence). V lost 5 bases to trimming and J lost 1 base, with 14 bases between them. The CDR3 is made up of 15 amino acids. The PCR employed 60 Vbeta primers together with 13 Jbeta primers. Assay: immunoSEQ multiplex PCR; the TCRdb copy retains only in-frame clones and omits some. The sample contains a few hundred thousand clones, about nine tenths of which appear only once. The sequenced sample consisted of PBMCs. The J gene is TRBJ1-1, the V gene TRBV7-9; D gene uncertain. The origin of this receptor is a girl aged 2-10 years in good health and CMV-seronegative. The CDR3 loop reads CASSPSPGGNTEAFF. The CDR3 DNA is TGTGCCAGCAGCCCCAGTCCGGGAGGGAACACTGAAGCTTTCTTT.